A single sample is the source of the 31 T cell receptor beta chains below, sequenced in a study of regulatory T cells in long-lasting Graves disease. Combining iRepertoire HTBI primers with Arm-PCR of CDR3 regions, the authors built TCR beta libraries. TCRdb itself ran the multiplex PCR reads through MiXCR, one entry per CDR3 protein. The sample lists 250,000 to 300,000 distinct CDR3 sequences, around 18% seen once, with about 14% in the top ten. As for time point: newly diagnosed GD, antithyroid drugs for less than 3 months. The TCR library was made from RNA extracted from PBMCs. These data were also reused for a study on T cells in Graves' hyperthyroidism and ophthalmopathy.

The sequenced sample was peripheral blood mononuclear cells (PBMCs), obtained at new diagnosis, from a patient treated with antithyroid drugs. Receptors were obtained from a woman aged 25-40 years with Graves disease.

This clonotype was seen many times. The J gene is TRBJ1-1, the V gene TRBV4-1; 7 nucleotides agree with TRBD1. V shed 3 bases and J 1 base; nucleotides not matched to a gene: 8. The CDR3 spans 16 residues. The germline V gene encodes CDR1 MGHRA and CDR2 YSYEKL. CDR3 nucleotide sequence: TGCGCCAGCAGCCATCGATCGGGACAGACGAACACTGAAGCTTTCTTT. Translating gives CASSHRSGQTNTEAFF.

With respect to this clonotype: Just one base apart from a much larger clone, this may be a read error. The gene calls are TRBV20-1 and TRBJ1-2, with 10 bases lining up with TRBD1. The CDR3 totals 15 residues. The germline V gene has CDR1 DFQATT and CDR2 SNEGSKA (reference sequence). CDR3 loop: CSASGTGVSNHGYTF. The CDR3 DNA sequence: TGCAGTGCTTCCGGGACAGGGGTATCTAACCATGGCTACACCTTC.

The chain combines TRBV11-2 with TRBJ2-4, with D hard to call. The V and J ends lost 1 base and 6 bases respectively, with 7 bases between them. Germline CDR1 reads SGHAT; CDR2 reads FQNNGV. The length of the CDR3 is 13 residues. Written as DNA, the CDR3 is TGTGCCAGCAGCTTAGGTCATGGAAACATTCAGTACTTC. This gives the protein CASSLGHGNIQYF.

The DNA of the CDR3 is TGCGCCAGCAAGATGGACAGGGCTGACACCATATATTTT. It specifies CASKMDRADTIYF. The V gene is TRBV5-1, the J gene TRBJ1-3; 8 positions agree with TRBD1. This CDR3 is 13 amino acids long. Germline V CDR1 and CDR2: SGHRS, YFSETQ. V trimming: 6 bases; J trimming: 8 bases; junction bases outside the gene matches: 7.

This clonotype was picked up a small number of times. A much larger clonotype is one base distant, so this may be a read error. Because it lacks the conserved phenylalanine or tryptophan at the end, this CDR3 is likely a read error. The chain is built from TRBV9 and TRBJ1-2; D is perhaps TRBD1 (5 bases). Germline lookup yields CDR1 SGDLS and CDR2 YYNGEE. The CDR3 sequence is 16 residues long. Trimming shortened V by 3 bases and J by 1 base, and 16 bases separated the two germline ends. CDR3 sequence reads: CASSAGSTGYNYGYTL. CDR3 in DNA: TGTGCCAGCAGCGCGGGCAGTACAGGTTATAACTATGGCTACACCCTC.

Here the CDR3 DNA reads TGTGCCAGCAGTTCAGACAGGGGAAGGTACGCTGAAGCTTTCTTT. Translation gives CASSSDRGRYAEAFF. This chain uses TRBV6-2 or TRBV6-3 with TRBJ1-1; 8 bases align to TRBD1. V was clipped by 4 bases and J by 6 bases; unmatched bases: 10. The CDR3 runs 15 residues. Germline V lookup: CDR1 MNHEY, CDR2 SVGEGT.

This clonotype was found many times. The rearrangement links TRBV3-1 to TRBJ1-3, with D unclear. Trimming shortened V by 4 bases and J by 0 bases, and 13 bases separated the two germline ends. CDR1 is LGHDT and CDR2 is YNNKEL in the germline V gene (reference sequence). The CDR3 loop spans 16 amino acids. For the CDR3, the DNA is TGTGCCAGCAGCCCCACCGACTTCAGCTCTGGAAACACCATATATTTT. Residues: CASSPTDFSSGNTIYF.

This clonotype has ten or more counts. The chain recombines TRBV24-1 with TRBJ2-5, with a tentative D call TRBD1 (6 bases). Deletions cut 3 bases from V and 0 bases from J, with 16 bases between. The CDR3 is made up of 17 amino acids. CDR1 KGHDR and CDR2 SFDVKD come from the germline V gene. The CDR3 region has the DNA TGTGCCACCAGTGATGGACAGAAACCACCTTACCAAGAGACCCAGTACTTC. Its protein is CATSDGQKPPYQETQYF.

The sample holds one count of this clonotype. One base separates it from a far larger clone, so it is likely a read error. The gene calls are TRBV6-1 and TRBJ1-1; D gene unclear. CDR1 and CDR2 from the germline V gene are MNHNS and SASEGT. CDR3 size: 14 residues. V was clipped by 3 bases and J by 2 bases, with 10 bases between them. The CDR3 is CASSERAENTEAFF. Here the CDR3 DNA reads TGTGCCAGCAGTGAGAGGGCCGAAAACACTGAAGCTTTCTTT.

A remark on this clonotype: A far larger clone is off by one base, so a read error is likely. The rearrangement links TRBV12-3 or TRBV12-4 to TRBJ2-2; 8 bases align to TRBD1. The CDR3 covers 17 residues. V shed 5 bases and J 4 bases; nucleotides not matched to a gene: 12. The CDR3, as DNA: TGTGCCAGCAGTGAAGGTAGATGGACAGGGATCACCGGGGAGCTGTTTTTT. This gives the protein CASSEGRWTGITGELFF.

This clonotype occurred many times. The chain uses TRBV7-8 and TRBJ2-2; 7 positions agree with TRBD1. V was clipped by 6 bases and J by 7 bases; unmatched bases: 5. This CDR3 spans 13 amino acids. CDR1 SGHVS and CDR2 FQNEAQ come from the germline V gene. The CDR3: CASRDRANGELFF. CDR3 nucleotides: TGTGCCAGCAGAGACAGGGCGAACGGGGAGCTGTTTTTT.

This clonotype was seen ten or more times. The chain has TRBV7-9 and TRBJ1-6; unclear D gene. The V end lost 6 bases, the J end lost 9 bases, and 12 bases lay between the germline ends. The germline V gene encodes CDR1 SEHNR and CDR2 FQNEAQ (reference sequence). This CDR3 has 13 amino acids. The CDR3 region is CASRAEVGSPLHF. CDR3 in DNA: TGTGCCAGCAGAGCAGAAGTAGGTTCACCCCTCCACTTT.

This clonotype was counted at least ten times. The V and J genes are TRBV5-1 and TRBJ1-2; 11 bases line up with TRBD1. The CDR3 runs 14 residues. V shed 4 bases and J 7 bases; nucleotides not matched to a gene: 6. The germline CDR1 and CDR2 sequences are SGHRS and YFSETQ. CDR3 sequence (DNA): TGCGCCAGCAGCCCCGGACAGGGGGCAGTTGGCTACACCTTC. Amino acids: CASSPGQGAVGYTF.

V and J are TRBV19 and TRBJ1-1; TRBD1 might be the D (5 bases). From germline, CDR1 is LNHDA and CDR2 SQIVND (reference sequence). The CDR3 sequence is 14 residues long. Trimming removed 10 bases from V and 4 bases from J, with 19 bases in between. In DNA, the CDR3 is TGTGCCACCCTCCGACCAGGGTCGATCACTGAAGCTTTCTTT. Amino acid sequence: CATLRPGSITEAFF.

This clonotype was recorded at least ten times. The rearrangement links TRBV6-1 to TRBJ1-2, with D tentatively TRBD1 (5 bases). CDR1 and CDR2 (germline): MNHNS, SASEGT. The length of the CDR3 is 14 residues. The V and J ends lost 8 bases and 3 bases respectively, with 16 bases between them. The CDR3 reads CASFAGNRDYGYTF. The CDR3 DNA follows: TGTGCCAGCTTCGCAGGGAACAGAGACTATGGCTACACCTTC.

This clonotype showed up many times. The V and J genes are TRBV20-1 and TRBJ2-3, with D possibly matching TRBD2 (5 bases). The CDR3 has 12 residues. V was clipped by 6 bases and J by 6 bases, with 13 bases between them. Germline V gene sequence: CDR1 DFQATT, CDR2 SNEGSKA (reference sequence). CDR3 region: CSAPYEGDTQYF. The CDR3 nucleotides are TGCAGTGCCCCCTATGAGGGTGATACGCAGTATTTT.

This clonotype was counted many times. This sequence joins TRBV5-1 and TRBJ1-3; no clear D gene. V lost 0 bases, J lost 0 bases, and 16 bases lay in between. Germline V gene lookup returns CDR1 SGHRS and CDR2 YFSETQ. The length of the CDR3 is 18 residues. As DNA, the CDR3 is TGCGCCAGCAGCTTGGTCCCCCGGACGGCGGCCTCTGGAAACACCATATATTTT. It is translated as CASSLVPRTAASGNTIYF.

This clonotype was recorded many times. The chain employs TRBV18 and TRBJ1-1, with D perhaps matching TRBD1 (6 bases). The CDR3 runs 15 residues. From germline, CDR1 is KGHSH and CDR2 LQKENI. V dropped 0 bases and J dropped 4 bases, with 12 bases sitting between them. The CDR3 bases are TGTGCCAGCTCACCACCGGTGGCAGGGGCCACTGAAGCTTTCTTT. Translation: CASSPPVAGATEAFF.

This clonotype has at least ten counts. V is TRBV5-1 and J is TRBJ2-2; TRBD2 matches at 8 bases. The junction had 14 bases not matched to a gene; V was cut back by 1 base and J by 6 bases. The CDR3 sequence is 18 residues long. Germline V lookup: CDR1 SGHRS, CDR2 YFSETQ. CDR3 residues: CASSLIRGGTNSAGELFF. In DNA form, the CDR3 reads TGCGCCAGCAGCTTGATCCGGGGGGGAACAAATTCTGCCGGGGAGCTGTTTTTT.

This clonotype was seen ten or more times. The DNA of the CDR3 is TGTGCCATCAGTGAGCGGGGAGGTGATGAAAAACTGTTTTTT. Translated, it gives CAISERGGDEKLFF. V is TRBV10-3 and J is TRBJ1-4; D gene uncertain. The CDR3 contains 14 residues. Germline V gene data show CDR1 as ENHRY and CDR2 as SYGVKD. V was clipped by 2 bases and J by 6 bases, with 10 bases between them.

This clonotype was recorded at least ten times. The chain uses TRBV9 and TRBJ1-1; D is undetermined. Germline values: CDR1 SGDLS, CDR2 YYNGEE. The V end was cut by 2 bases, the J end by 5 bases, with 10 bases between. CDR3 length: 13 amino acids. The CDR3 spells CASSVTSGTEAFF. The DNA of the CDR3 is TGTGCCAGCAGCGTTACGTCCGGGACTGAAGCTTTCTTT. Variable domain in full (rest from reference TRBV9 and TRBJ1-1): DSGVTQTPKHLITATGQRVTLRCSPRSGDLSVYWYQQSLDQGLQFLIQYYNGEERAKGNILERFSAQQFPDLHSELNLSSLELGDSALYFCASSVTSGTEAFFGQGTRLTVV.

This clonotype was counted ten times or more. This chain uses TRBV7-8 with TRBJ2-1, with 12 bases identical to TRBD2. The V gene's germline CDR1 is SGHVS and CDR2 FQNEAQ. The CDR3 spans 16 residues. V lost 3 bases, J lost 9 bases, and 9 bases stayed unmatched. This CDR3 reads CASSLLAGGPQSEQFF. In DNA form, the CDR3 reads TGTGCCAGCAGCTTGCTAGCGGGGGGGCCCCAGAGTGAGCAGTTCTTC.

This clonotype showed up many times. The chain has TRBV7-2 and TRBJ2-1; 9 bases fit TRBD1. The CDR3 is made up of 13 amino acids. J lost 9 bases, V lost 3 bases, and 3 bases had no gene match. Germline CDR1 and CDR2: SGHTA and FQGNSA. As DNA, the CDR3 is TGTGCCAGCAGCTTGGGACAGGGCATTGAGCAGTTCTTC. Translated: CASSLGQGIEQFF.

This clonotype was seen repeatedly, ten times or more. Lacking the conserved final phenylalanine or tryptophan, this CDR3 likely reflects a read error. This chain joins TRBV20-1 and TRBJ1-6, with D unresolved. The CDR3 consists of 13 residues. The V gene's germline CDR1 is DFQATT and CDR2 SNEGSKA (reference sequence). Deletions cut 1 base from V and 6 bases from J, with 7 bases between. The CDR3, as DNA: TGCAGTGCTAGAGTCAGTCTTAATTCACCCCTCCACGTT. This encodes CSARVSLNSPLHV.

This clonotype was counted at least ten times. The chain has TRBV6-9 and TRBJ2-5; 7 nucleotides align to TRBD2. The CDR3 runs to 13 residues. CDR1 MNHGY and CDR2 SVAAGI come from the germline V gene. Trimming took 3 bases from V and 3 from J; bases not matched to a gene: 1. CDR3 nucleotide sequence: TGTGCCAGCAGTTACCGGGGGGAAGAGACCCAGTACTTC. Translating gives CASSYRGEETQYF.

This clonotype was seen only a few times. V gene TRBV27 combines with J gene TRBJ2-5, with 10 nucleotides matching TRBD2. Per the germline V gene, CDR1 is MNHEY and CDR2 is SMNVEV (reference sequence). The CDR3 runs 17 residues. J lost 2 bases, V lost 6 bases, and 12 bases had no gene match. The CDR3 nucleotides read TGTGCCAGCAGATTTCATTCTAGCGGGGGCCTTCAAGAGACCCAGTACTTC. It specifies CASRFHSSGGLQETQYF.

The chain employs TRBV9 and TRBJ2-7; 9 nucleotides line up with TRBD1. In germline, CDR1 is SGDLS, CDR2 YYNGEE. V dropped 3 bases and J dropped 4; count of bases not matched to a gene: 5. There are 14 residues in the CDR3. This chain's CDR3 is CASSAGQGNYEQYF. The CDR3 coding sequence is TGTGCCAGCAGCGCTGGACAGGGGAATTACGAGCAGTACTTC.

There are many counts of this clonotype. The chain carries TRBV5-1 and TRBJ2-1; 8 nucleotides align to TRBD2. The length of the CDR3 is 15 residues. The trim removed 7 bases at V and 9 bases at J, leaving 15 bases unmatched. Germline V lookup: CDR1 SGHRS, CDR2 YFSETQ. The CDR3 is CASLGIAGSGGEQFF. The CDR3 DNA is TGCGCCAGCTTGGGGATAGCGGGGAGCGGCGGTGAGCAGTTCTTC.

This clonotype was detected many times. CDR3 residues: CASSQRRGDGYTF. The CDR3 DNA follows: TGTGCCAGCAGCCAAAGAAGGGGTGATGGCTACACCTTC. This sequence joins TRBV7-6 and TRBJ1-2; TRBD1 might be the D (5 bases). V was clipped by 5 bases and J by 6 bases, with 13 bases between them. The CDR3 is 13 residues long. Germline V gives CDR1 SGHVS, CDR2 FNYEAQ.

This clonotype was seen a few times. The chain combines TRBV10-3 with TRBJ1-1; no definite D call. CDR1 is ENHRY, CDR2 SYGVKD, per germline. The CDR3 length is 14 residues. Trimming took off 3 bases at V and 0 bases at J, with 8 bases between the two ends. In nucleotides, the CDR3 is TGTGCCATCAGTGACAGGCCTATGAACACTGAAGCTTTCTTT. Its translation: CAISDRPMNTEAFF.

This clonotype has ten or more counts. V is TRBV10-2 and J is TRBJ2-1; D is possibly TRBD2 (6 bases). Germline assignment: CDR1 WSHSY and CDR2 SAAADI. The CDR3 consists of 12 residues. CDR3 sequence reads: CASGGAENEQFF. Here the CDR3 DNA reads TGCGCGAGTGGAGGGGCCGAGAATGAGCAGTTCTTC.